These 19 T cell receptor beta chains share one sample of origin, sequenced in a study of CD8+ T cells in alopecia areata. Treatment given: oral pan-JAK inhibitor, 5-10 mg twice daily. cDNA serving as the sequencing template came from extracted, reverse transcribed RNA. The repertoire was sequenced with immunoSEQ multiplex PCR; TCRdb's copy has only in-frame clones and lacks some. The sample includes 200,000 to 250,000 clones, less than 65% of them seen just once. Sequenced material: CD4+ T cells sorted from blood, taken at week 4, from a patient treated with tofacitinib. The receptors were gathered from a human donor with alopecia areata.

This clone was observed once. The genes are TRBV5-1 and TRBJ2-2, with D perhaps matching TRBD2 (6 bases). V lost 6 bases and J lost 5, with 14 bases in between. Per the germline V gene, CDR1 is SGHRS and CDR2 is YFSETQ. CDR3 length: 14 amino acids. The CDR3: CASTLAVGTGELFF. CDR3 bases: TGCGCCAGCACCTTAGCGGTGGGGACCGGGGAGCTGTTTTTT.

This clone showed up just a few times. The V call is TRBV18, the J call TRBJ2-3, with D unclear. V dropped 3 bases and J dropped 5 bases, with 6 bases sitting between them. The CDR3 runs 12 residues. The germline V gene has CDR1 KGHSH and CDR2 LQKENI. CDR3 sequence: CASSPSKDTQYF. The CDR3 bases are TGTGCCAGCTCACCGAGTAAAGATACGCAGTATTTT.

The chain joins TRBV7-2 to TRBJ2-5; D gene ambiguous. Germline V gene data show CDR1 as SGHTA and CDR2 as FQGNSA. This CDR3 is built from 14 residues. The ends were cut back, 0 bases at V and 1 base at J, with 6 bases in the middle. The CDR3 loop is CASSLASLQETQYF. The CDR3 DNA is TGTGCCAGCAGCTTAGCTAGCCTCCAAGAGACCCAGTACTTC.

The chain is built from TRBV30 and TRBJ2-2; TRBD1 agrees at 8 bases. After removal of 2 bases from V and 4 bases from J, the junction contained 6 bases not matched to a gene. This CDR3 has 15 residues. The V gene's germline CDR1 is GTSNPN and CDR2 SVGIG (reference sequence). The DNA of the CDR3 is TGTGCCTGGAGTAGGGACAGGCGGCGCACCGGGGAGCTGTTTTTT. It translates to CAWSRDRRRTGELFF. Full variable domain (rest looked up from reference TRBV30 and TRBJ2-2): SQTIHQWPATLVQPVGSPLSLECTVEGTSNPNLYWYRQAAGRGLQLLFYSVGIGQISSEVPQNLSASRPQDRQFILSSKKLLLSDSGFYLCAWSRDRRRTGELFFGEGSRLTVL.

The J gene is TRBJ2-5, the V gene TRBV11-2; possible D gene TRBD1, 5 bases. V lost 5 bases, J lost 2 bases, and 12 bases lay in between. Germline CDR1 and CDR2: SGHAT and FQNNGV. This CDR3 region has 14 residues. The CDR3 is CASSPTGVQETQYF. The DNA of the CDR3 is TGTGCCAGCAGCCCCACAGGAGTTCAAGAGACCCAGTACTTC.

The rearrangement links TRBV18 to TRBJ2-1, with 8 bases lining up with TRBD2. V was clipped by 0 bases and J by 4 bases; unmatched bases: 8. The CDR3 extends over 17 amino acids. CDR1 is KGHSH, CDR2 LQKENI, per germline. This chain's CDR3 is CASSPPKSGGHYNEQFF. CDR3 coding DNA: TGTGCCAGCTCACCACCAAAAAGCGGGGGCCATTACAATGAGCAGTTCTTC.

The chain links TRBV9 to TRBJ2-6; 10 bases agree with TRBD1. V lost 1 base, J lost 2 bases, and 18 bases stayed unmatched. The germline V gene has CDR1 SGDLS and CDR2 YYNGEE. This CDR3 is built from 22 residues. The CDR3 region is CASSVTLGVRDRGSPGANVLTF. Written as DNA, the CDR3 is TGTGCCAGCAGCGTAACCCTTGGGGTCCGGGACAGGGGTTCCCCTGGGGCCAACGTCCTGACTTTC.

This clone was seen a handful of times. The chain is built from TRBV11-2 and TRBJ2-4, with 9 bases lining up with TRBD1. The length of the CDR3 is 14 residues. V was pared by 3 bases and J by 8 bases, with 5 bases of the junction left unmatched. Looked up from germline, CDR1 is SGHAT and CDR2 is FQNNGV. This CDR3 reads CASSFHRGLDIQYF. The DNA of the CDR3 is TGTGCCAGCAGCTTCCACAGGGGGCTTGACATTCAGTACTTC.

The chain has TRBV4-3 and TRBJ2-5, with 11 nucleotides matching TRBD2. V shed 0 bases, J shed 5 bases, and the junction held 8 bases outside the gene matches. CDR3 size: 17 residues. Looked up from germline, CDR1 is LGHNA and CDR2 is YSLEER. The CDR3 DNA reads as TGCGCCAGCAGCCAAGATACTAGCGGGGGAATCTCTGAGACCCAGTACTTC. Its protein product is CASSQDTSGGISETQYF.

The gene calls are TRBV18 and TRBJ2-1, with 7 bases matching TRBD2. V lost 2 bases, J lost 5 bases, and 0 bases stayed unmatched. The CDR3 loop spans 13 amino acids. CDR1 and CDR2 from the germline V gene are KGHSH and LQKENI. CDR3 loop: CASSPAGDNEQFF. CDR3 DNA sequence: TGTGCCAGCTCACCAGCGGGGGACAATGAGCAGTTCTTC.

The V gene is TRBV29-1, the J gene TRBJ2-3; TRBD2 might be the D (5 bases). V was cut by 5 bases and J by 7 bases, with 25 bases left in between. CDR1 is SQVTM, CDR2 ANQGSEA, per germline. CDR3 length: 16 amino acids. CDR3 loop: CSVNPGTGSVLHTQYF. The CDR3 nucleotides are TGCAGCGTTAATCCGGGAACGGGGTCCGTCCTACATACGCAGTATTTT.

The chain joins TRBV15 to TRBJ1-2, with unresolved D. Germline assignment: CDR1 LNHNV and CDR2 YYDKDF (reference sequence). Trimming pared 4 bases from V and 8 bases from J, leaving 14 bases between. CDR3 size: 13 residues. CDR3 protein: CATSTRRQQGYTF. The CDR3, as DNA: TGTGCCACCAGCACCAGACGGCAACAAGGCTACACCTTC.

The V gene is TRBV27, the J gene TRBJ1-5; 9 nucleotides agree with TRBD1. The trim removed 5 bases at V and 4 bases at J, leaving 6 bases unmatched. The germline V gene encodes CDR1 MNHEY and CDR2 SMNVEV (reference sequence). The CDR3 runs to 15 residues. CDR3 in DNA: TGTGCCAGCAGTAGCGGGACAGGGTGGAATCAGCCCCAGCATTTT. This gives the protein CASSSGTGWNQPQHF.

The rearrangement links TRBV30 to TRBJ1-2; unclear D gene. Germline V lookup: CDR1 GTSNPN, CDR2 SVGIG (reference sequence). The CDR3 extends over 15 amino acids. Trimming removed 0 bases at V and 2 bases at J, with 13 bases between. This CDR3 reads CAWSVGPFPNYGYTF. CDR3 DNA sequence: TGTGCCTGGAGTGTGGGCCCCTTCCCCAACTATGGCTACACCTTC.

This clone was observed a single time. This chain connects TRBV28 to TRBJ2-7, with D perhaps being TRBD1 or TRBD2 (5 bases each). Germline CDR1 reads MDHEN; CDR2 reads SYDVKM. The CDR3 consists of 13 residues. Trimming took 2 bases from V and 1 from J, leaving 6 bases between them. The CDR3 reads CASSLGTSYEQYF. The DNA for the CDR3 is TGTGCCAGCAGTTTAGGGACGTCCTACGAGCAGTACTTC.

V gene TRBV4-3 combines with J gene TRBJ2-3; TRBD2 matches at 10 bases. The trim removed 1 base at V and 7 bases at J, leaving 5 bases unmatched. The CDR3 loop spans 15 amino acids. The germline CDR1 and CDR2 sequences are LGHNA and YSLEER. CDR3: CASSQAAGGPNTQYF. CDR3 bases: TGCGCCAGCAGCCAAGCAGCGGGGGGGCCAAATACGCAGTATTTT.

There are a few counts of this clone. The V gene is TRBV6-5, the J gene TRBJ2-3; 7 nucleotides agree with TRBD1. The germline V gene has CDR1 MNHEY and CDR2 SVGAGI. CDR3 length equals 13 residues. The V segment lost 6 bases and the J segment 4 bases; nucleotides outside the gene matches: 4. The CDR3 region is CASRLTGSDTQYF. In DNA form, the CDR3 reads TGTGCCAGCAGATTGACAGGGTCAGATACGCAGTATTTT.

The V and J genes are TRBV4-3 and TRBJ2-2, with 10 bases matching TRBD2. Germline assignment: CDR1 LGHNA and CDR2 YSLEER. CDR3 size: 15 residues. Trimming removed 2 bases from V and 4 bases from J; junction bases left unmatched: 1. The CDR3 DNA sequence: TGCGCCAGCAGCCAAACTAGCGGGGTCACCGGGGAGCTGTTTTTT. It specifies CASSQTSGVTGELFF.

CDR3 residues: CASSQRLDAETQYF. CDR3 DNA: TGCGCCAGCAGCCAACGCCTTGATGCAGAGACCCAGTACTTC. The chain carries TRBV4-3 and TRBJ2-5; D remains unclear. The CDR3 contains 14 residues. With 2 bases removed from V and 4 bases from J, the gap between germline ends came to 11 bases. CDR1 is LGHNA, CDR2 YSLEER, per germline.